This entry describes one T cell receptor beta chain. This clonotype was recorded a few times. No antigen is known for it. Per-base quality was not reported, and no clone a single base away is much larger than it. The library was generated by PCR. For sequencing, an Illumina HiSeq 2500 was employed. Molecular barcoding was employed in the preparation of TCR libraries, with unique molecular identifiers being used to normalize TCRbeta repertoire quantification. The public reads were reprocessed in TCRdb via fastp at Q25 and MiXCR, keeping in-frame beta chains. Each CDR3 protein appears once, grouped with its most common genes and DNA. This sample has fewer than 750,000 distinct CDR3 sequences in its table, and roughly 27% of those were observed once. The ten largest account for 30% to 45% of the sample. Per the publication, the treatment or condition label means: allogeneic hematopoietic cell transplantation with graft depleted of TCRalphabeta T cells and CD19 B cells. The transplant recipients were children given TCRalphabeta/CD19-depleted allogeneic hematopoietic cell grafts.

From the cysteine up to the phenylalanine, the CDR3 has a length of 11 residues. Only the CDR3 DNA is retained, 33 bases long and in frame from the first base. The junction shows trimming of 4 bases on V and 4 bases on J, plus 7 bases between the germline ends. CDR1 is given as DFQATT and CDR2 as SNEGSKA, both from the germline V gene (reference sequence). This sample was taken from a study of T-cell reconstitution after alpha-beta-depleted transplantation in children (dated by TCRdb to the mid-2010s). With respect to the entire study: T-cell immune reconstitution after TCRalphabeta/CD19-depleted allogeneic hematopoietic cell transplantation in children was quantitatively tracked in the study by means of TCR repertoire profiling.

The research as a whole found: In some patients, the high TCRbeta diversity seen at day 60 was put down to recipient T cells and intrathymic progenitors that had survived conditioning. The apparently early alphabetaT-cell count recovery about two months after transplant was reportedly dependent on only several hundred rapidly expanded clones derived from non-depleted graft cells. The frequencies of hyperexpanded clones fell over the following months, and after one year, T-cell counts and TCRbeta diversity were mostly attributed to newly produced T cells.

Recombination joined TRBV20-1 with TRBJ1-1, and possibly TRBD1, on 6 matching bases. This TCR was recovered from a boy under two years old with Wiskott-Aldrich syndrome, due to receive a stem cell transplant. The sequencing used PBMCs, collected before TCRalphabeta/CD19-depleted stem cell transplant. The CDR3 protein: CSATRGTEAFF. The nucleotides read TGCAGTGCTACCAGGGGCACTGAAGCTTTCTTT.